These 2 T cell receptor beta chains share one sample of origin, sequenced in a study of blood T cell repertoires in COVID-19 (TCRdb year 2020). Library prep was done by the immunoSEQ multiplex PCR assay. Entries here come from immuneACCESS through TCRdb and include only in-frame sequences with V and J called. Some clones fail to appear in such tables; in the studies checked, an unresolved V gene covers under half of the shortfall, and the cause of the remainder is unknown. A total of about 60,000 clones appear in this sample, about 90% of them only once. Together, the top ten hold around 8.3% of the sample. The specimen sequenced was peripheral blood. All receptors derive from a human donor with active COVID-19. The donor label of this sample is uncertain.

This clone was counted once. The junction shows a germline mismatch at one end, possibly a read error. The CDR3 coding sequence is TGTGCCAGCAGTGTCGCTTCCCTCGGGACTTCCTTC. As protein: CASSVASLGTSF. The chain joins TRBV28 to TRBJ2-7; tentative D call: TRBD2 (6 bases). This CDR3 comprises 12 residues. Germline CDR1 reads MDHEN; CDR2 reads SYDVKM.

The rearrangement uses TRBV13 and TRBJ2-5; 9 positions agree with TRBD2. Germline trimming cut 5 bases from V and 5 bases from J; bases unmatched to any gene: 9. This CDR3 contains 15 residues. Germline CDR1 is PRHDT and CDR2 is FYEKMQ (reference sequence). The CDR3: CASSTRGSGSETQYF. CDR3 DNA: TGTGCCAGCAGCACCAGGGGTAGCGGGAGCGAGACCCAGTACTTC.